This T cell receptor beta chain comes out of a study of cytomegalovirus exposure and HLA in healthy donors. To note about this clone: The antigen is not known.

PCR used 60 Vbeta primers and 13 Jbeta primers. In the authors' workflow: Around 76 million unique TCR beta chains, roughly 11 million shared, were counted in a later analysis. The table came from immunoSEQ multiplex PCR; TCRdb's copy has only in-frame clones and leaves some out. V, J and clone size are taken as reported in that table, and D and trimming were inferred from the DNA itself. The table includes under 100,000 clones, 55% to 65% detected once. V shed 4 bases and J shed 3 bases, with 4 bases lying between them. This CDR3 is 13 amino acids long. Germline V CDR1 and CDR2: ENHRY, SYGVKD. Findings and limits, study-wide: In an earlier analysis, most TCR beta V segments were productive about 87% or about 30% of the time. Among TCR sequences, most were rare, though some public TCRs appeared in many donors.

The chain recombines TRBV10-3 with TRBJ2-6; no reliable D call. This receptor was identified in a woman between 35 and 50 years old in good health and CMV-seropositive. Specimen: PBMCs. The CDR3 coding sequence is TGTGCCATCAGTGGCGGTGGGGCCAACGTCCTGACTTTC. Translating gives CAISGGGANVLTF.